These T cell receptor beta chains were read from a single sample in a study of shared clonotypes between healthy human individuals. Generated by immunoSEQ multiplex PCR, the TCRdb table keeps only in-frame clones and is missing some. Of millions of clones in the sample, about 93% were seen once. The source material was naive CD8+ T cells from PBMCs. All receptors come from a young man in good health. Some clones in this sample may be carry-over from other donors' samples. CDR3s include the opening cysteine and the closing phenylalanine or tryptophan. D genes are given only for firm matches. Only part of the rows carry a size: once, few, many, or a class if the clone is expanded.

>TRBV7-9|-|TRBJ1-1|-
CASSLVLGYTEAFF
TGTGCCAGCAGCTTAGTGTTGGGTTACACTGAAGCTTTCTTT
>TRBV9|-|TRBJ2-1|-
CASSLRPTGSSDEQFF
TGTGCCAGCAGCTTACGACCCACCGGGAGTTCCGATGAGCAGTTCTTC
>TRBV11-2|-|TRBJ2-3|-
CASRGGRSVTQYF
TGTGCCAGCAGAGGTGGGAGATCGGTTACGCAGTATTTT
>TRBV27|TRBD2|TRBJ2-7|-
CASSLFGGGPYEQYF
TGTGCCAGCTCCCTATTCGGCGGGGGTCCCTACGAGCAGTACTTC
>TRBV5-1|-|TRBJ2-6|-
CASSLAEDSGANVLTF
TGCGCCAGCAGCTTGGCCGAGGACTCTGGGGCCAACGTCCTGACTTTC
>TRBV2|-|TRBJ1-5|-
CASSESRPSPNQPQHF
TGTGCCAGCAGTGAATCGAGGCCGTCCCCCAATCAGCCCCAGCATTTT
>TRBV7-9|-|TRBJ2-1|-
CASTLQIGRVREQFF
TGTGCCAGCACCCTCCAGATCGGGCGGGTGCGGGAGCAGTTCTTC
>TRBV6-5|-|TRBJ2-7|once
CASSSSDSSLDEQYF
TGTGCCAGCAGTTCCTCCGACAGTTCCTTGGACGAGCAGTACTTC
>TRBV6-5|TRBD2|TRBJ2-7|-
CASSYAGEGYEQYF
TGTGCCAGCAGTTACGCGGGAGAGGGCTACGAGCAGTACTTC
>TRBV18|TRBD1|TRBJ2-3|-
CASSRTTGTGDTDTQYF
TGTGCCAGCTCACGCACAACCGGGACAGGGGACACAGATACGCAGTATTTT
>TRBV27|-|TRBJ1-5|few
CASSSLRGQPQHF
TGTGCCAGCAGTTCCCTGCGGGGGCAGCCCCAGCATTTT
>TRBV28|TRBD1|TRBJ1-3|-
CASSPRQGFSGNTIYF
TGTGCCAGCAGTCCCCGACAGGGATTCTCTGGAAACACCATATATTTT
>TRBV28|-|TRBJ1-1|-
CASRVKRGARGLDTEAFF
TGTGCCAGCAGGGTCAAACGGGGGGCGCGGGGGTTAGACACTGAAGCTTTCTTT
>TRBV28|-|TRBJ2-7|-
CASGGRGPAPYEQYF
TGTGCCAGCGGGGGCCGGGGTCCCGCCCCTTACGAGCAGTACTTC
>TRBV7-7|-|TRBJ2-5|-
CASSPAGTNEETQYF
TGTGCCAGCAGCCCAGCCGGGACAAACGAAGAGACCCAGTACTTC
>TRBV7-6|-|TRBJ1-5|-
CASSLEQAGGNQPQHF
TGTGCCAGCAGCTTAGAACAAGCGGGCGGGAATCAGCCCCAGCATTTT
>TRBV29-1|TRBD1|TRBJ1-2|-
CSVHRGYGYTF
TGCAGCGTCCACAGGGGGTACGGCTACACCTTC
>TRBV7-9|-|TRBJ2-3|-
CASALSEDTQYF
TGTGCCAGCGCCCTCTCGGAGGATACGCAGTATTTT
>TRBV5-6|-|TRBJ1-4|-
CASSPPGDEKLFF
TGTGCCAGCAGCCCCCCGGGGGATGAAAAACTGTTTTTT
>TRBV30|-|TRBJ2-1|-
CAWSVLSGTYNEQFF
TGTGCCTGGAGTGTATTGTCGGGGACTTACAATGAGCAGTTCTTC
>TRBV5-1|-|TRBJ2-7|-
CASHGGPDYEQYF
TGCGCCAGCCACGGGGGGCCTGACTACGAGCAGTACTTC
>TRBV2|-|TRBJ2-3|few
CASGVPTDTQYF
TGTGCCAGCGGGGTCCCCACAGATACGCAGTATTTT
>TRBV4-3|TRBD2|TRBJ2-1|-
CASSPGTRNNEQFF
TGCGCCAGCAGCCCCGGGACTAGAAACAATGAGCAGTTCTTC
>TRBV5-1|TRBD2|TRBJ2-2|-
CASSSPKLAGGEFGELFF
TGCGCCAGCAGCTCGCCGAAACTAGCGGGAGGGGAGTTCGGGGAGCTGTTTTTT
>TRBV7-9|-|TRBJ1-1|few
CASSSGGANTEAFF
TGTGCCAGCAGCTCGGGCGGGGCGAACACTGAAGCTTTCTTT
>TRBV28|TRBD1|TRBJ2-2|-
CASSLLYRGLAGELFF
TGTGCCAGCAGTTTACTCTACAGGGGGCTGGCCGGGGAGCTGTTTTTT
>TRBV15|TRBD1|TRBJ1-2|few
CATSARTGPNYGYTF
TGTGCCACCAGCGCCCGGACAGGCCCTAACTATGGCTACACCTTC
>TRBV10-3|TRBD1|TRBJ2-7|once
CAISASGTGVYEQYF
TGTGCCATCAGTGCTTCTGGGACAGGGGTCTACGAGCAGTACTTC
>TRBV11-2|TRBD1|TRBJ2-1|-
CASSSPGQGDYNEQFF
TGTGCCAGCAGCTCCCCTGGACAGGGCGACTACAATGAGCAGTTCTTC
>TRBV5-6|-|TRBJ2-1|-
CASSPFSDEQFF
TGTGCCAGCAGCCCCTTCTCGGATGAGCAGTTCTTC
>TRBV27|-|TRBJ2-7|-
CASRAEGFTSYEQYF
TGTGCCAGCAGGGCGGAGGGGTTCACCTCCTACGAGCAGTACTTC
>TRBV4-1|-|TRBJ1-1|-
CASSHGTEAFF
TGCGCCAGCAGCCATGGGACTGAAGCTTTCTTT